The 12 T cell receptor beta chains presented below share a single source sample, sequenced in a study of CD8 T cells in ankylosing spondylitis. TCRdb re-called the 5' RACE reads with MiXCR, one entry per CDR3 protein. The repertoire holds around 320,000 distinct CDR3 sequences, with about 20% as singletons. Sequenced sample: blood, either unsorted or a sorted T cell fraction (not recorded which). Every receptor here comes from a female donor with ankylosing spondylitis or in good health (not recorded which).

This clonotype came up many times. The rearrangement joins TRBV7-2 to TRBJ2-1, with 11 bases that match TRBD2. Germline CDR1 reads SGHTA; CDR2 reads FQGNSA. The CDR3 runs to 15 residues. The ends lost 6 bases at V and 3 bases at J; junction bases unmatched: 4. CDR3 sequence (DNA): TGTGCCAGCAGTCCTGGGACTAGCGGCTACAATGAGCAGTTCTTC. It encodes CASSPGTSGYNEQFF.

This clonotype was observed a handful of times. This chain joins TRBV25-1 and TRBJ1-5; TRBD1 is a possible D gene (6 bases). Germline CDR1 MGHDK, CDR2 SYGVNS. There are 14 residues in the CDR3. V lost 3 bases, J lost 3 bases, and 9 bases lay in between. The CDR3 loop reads CASSEQGFNQPQHF. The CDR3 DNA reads TGTGCCAGCAGTGAGCAGGGGTTCAATCAGCCCCAGCATTTT. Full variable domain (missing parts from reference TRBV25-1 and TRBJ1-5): EADIYQTPRYLVIGTGKKITLECSQTMGHDKMYWYQQDPGMELHLIHYSYGVNSTEKGDLSSESTVSRIRTEHFPLTLESARPSHTSQYLCASSEQGFNQPQHFGDGTRLSIL.

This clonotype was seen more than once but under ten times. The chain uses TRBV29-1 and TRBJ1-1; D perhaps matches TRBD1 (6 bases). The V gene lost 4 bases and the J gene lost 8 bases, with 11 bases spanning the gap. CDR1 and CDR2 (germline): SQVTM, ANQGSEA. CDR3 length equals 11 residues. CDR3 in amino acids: CSVVGTNEAFF. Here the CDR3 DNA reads TGCAGCGTTGTGGGGACAAACGAAGCTTTCTTT.

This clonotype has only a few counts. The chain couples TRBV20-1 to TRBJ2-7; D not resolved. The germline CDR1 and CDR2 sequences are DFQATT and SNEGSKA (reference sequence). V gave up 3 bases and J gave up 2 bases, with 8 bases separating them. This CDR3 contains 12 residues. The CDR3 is CSASRPTYEQYF. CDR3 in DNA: TGCAGTGCTAGTAGGCCGACCTACGAGCAGTACTTC.

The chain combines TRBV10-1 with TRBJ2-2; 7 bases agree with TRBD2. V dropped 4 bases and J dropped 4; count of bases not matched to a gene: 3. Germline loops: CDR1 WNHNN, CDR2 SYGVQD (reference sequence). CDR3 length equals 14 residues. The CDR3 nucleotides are TGCGCCAGCAGTGCTAGCGGACCCACCGGGGAGCTGTTTTTT. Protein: CASSASGPTGELFF.

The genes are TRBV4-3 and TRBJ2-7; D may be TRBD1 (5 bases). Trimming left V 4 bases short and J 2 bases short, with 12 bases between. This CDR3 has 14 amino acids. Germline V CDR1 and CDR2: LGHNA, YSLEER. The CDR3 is CASSLLGVPYEQYF. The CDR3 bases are TGCGCCAGCAGCCTTCTAGGGGTCCCCTACGAGCAGTACTTC.

The CDR3 DNA is TGTGCCACCAGTGATTCGGACAGGAGCGAGACCCAGTACTTC. This gives the protein CATSDSDRSETQYF. The rearrangement uses TRBV24-1 and TRBJ2-5; 7 nucleotides align to TRBD1. Germline lookup yields CDR1 KGHDR and CDR2 SFDVKD. CDR3 size: 14 residues. J was trimmed by 5 bases and V by 2 bases; bases with no gene match: 4.

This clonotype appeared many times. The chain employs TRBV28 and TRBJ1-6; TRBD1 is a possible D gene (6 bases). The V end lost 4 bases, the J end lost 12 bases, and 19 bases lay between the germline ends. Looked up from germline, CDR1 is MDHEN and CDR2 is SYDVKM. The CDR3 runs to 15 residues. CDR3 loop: CASSSLRTASRPLHF. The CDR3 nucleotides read TGTGCCAGCAGTTCCCTACGGACAGCTAGTAGACCCCTCCACTTT.

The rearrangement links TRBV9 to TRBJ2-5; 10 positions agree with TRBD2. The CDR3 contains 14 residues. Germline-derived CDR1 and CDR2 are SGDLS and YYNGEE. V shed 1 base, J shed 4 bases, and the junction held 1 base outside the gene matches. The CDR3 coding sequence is TGTGCCAGCAGCGTAACTAGCGGGGCAGAGACCCAGTACTTC. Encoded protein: CASSVTSGAETQYF.

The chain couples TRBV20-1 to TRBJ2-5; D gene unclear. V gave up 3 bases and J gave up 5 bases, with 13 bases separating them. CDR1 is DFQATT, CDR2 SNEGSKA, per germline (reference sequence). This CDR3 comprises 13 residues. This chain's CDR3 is CSASLLGGETQYF. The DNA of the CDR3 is TGCAGTGCTAGCCTCCTAGGTGGGGAGACCCAGTACTTC.

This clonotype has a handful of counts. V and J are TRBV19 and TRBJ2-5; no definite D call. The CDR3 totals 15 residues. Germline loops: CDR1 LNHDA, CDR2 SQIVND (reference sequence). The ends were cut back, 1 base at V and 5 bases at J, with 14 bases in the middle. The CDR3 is CASSIVGGRVETQYF. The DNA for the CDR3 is TGTGCCAGTAGTATAGTGGGCGGCCGTGTGGAGACCCAGTACTTC.

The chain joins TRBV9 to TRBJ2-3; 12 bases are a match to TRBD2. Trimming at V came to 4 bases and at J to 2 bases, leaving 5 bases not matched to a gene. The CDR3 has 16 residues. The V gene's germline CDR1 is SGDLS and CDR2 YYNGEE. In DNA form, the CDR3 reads TGTGCCAGCAGCCTTGGACTAGCGGGACACACAGATACGCAGTATTTT. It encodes CASSLGLAGHTDTQYF.